This T cell receptor (beta chain) is from a study of blood T cells in healthy people across ages. The wider study: Template-switching capture recovered about one barcoded beta molecule per two T cells. General study findings and limits: A greater number of naive CD4+ cells and higher diversity distinguished long-lived donors from aged donors. Not knowing donor CMV status may have confounded expanded clonotype changes.

For this clonotype: Antigen specificity is unknown.

The CDR3 sequence is 17 residues long. V was shortened by 3 bases and J by 4 bases, with 22 bases between the two germline ends. Germline V gene data show CDR1 as MDHEN and CDR2 as SYDVKM. Together with a sample-barcoded 5' primer, a J-beta primer mix was included in a second PCR lasting roughly 6 to 12 cycles. TCRdb re-derived calls from the 5' RACE reads in MiXCR, one entry per CDR3 protein. The data show fewer than 1.5 million distinct CDR3 sequences, with approximately 42% seen just once and 7.9% held by the top ten. The clonotype comes from a woman between 18 and 29 years old in good health. V gene TRBV28 combines with J gene TRBJ2-7; unclear D gene. The material sequenced was blood. CDR3 sequence reads: CASSLRTGGQRFYEQYF. The CDR3 coding sequence is TGTGCCAGCAGTTTGCGAACGGGTGGGCAGCGATTTTACGAGCAGTACTTC.